This T cell receptor beta chain stems from a study of blood T cell repertoires in COVID-19. Study-level information: Nucleic acid was either cDNA or gDNA, and it came from T cells, B-cell-depleted T cells, or PBMCs.

As originally analysed: Estimation of nucleated cell counts relied on the amplification of reference gene primers. The method was immunoSEQ multiplex PCR; TCRdb's version includes in-frame clones alone and lacks a portion of them. V and J calls and clone size are as listed in that table; D and trimming were resolved from the DNA. The sample gives 250,000 to 350,000 clones, roughly 90% of which show up once; approximately 12% is in the top ten. This receptor was identified in a woman aged 55-75 years with acute or convalescent COVID-19. The source material was peripheral blood.

CDR3 amino acids: CASSQDEGTGPNYGYTF. The CDR3 nucleotides read TGTGCCAGCAGCCAAGATGAGGGGACAGGGCCTAACTATGGCTACACCTTC. The chain is built from TRBV3-1 (or the pseudogene TRBV3-2) and TRBJ1-2; 9 nucleotides align to TRBD1. Germline assignment: CDR1 LGHDT and CDR2 YNNKEL (reference sequence). V trimming: 0 bases; J trimming: 0 bases; junction bases outside the gene matches: 5. The CDR3 totals 17 residues.